This TCR beta chain was recovered during a study of T cell responses to AZD1222 COVID-19 vaccine (dated by TCRdb to about 2021). Regarding the complete study: AZD1222 recipients given second doses at about 4 weeks or at about 12 weeks were pooled, since spike-specific TCR depth and breadth were not found to differ between the two schedules. Enrollment into the trials was organized by age into subgroups of 18-55, 56-69 and 70-plus years, and those subgroups contained about 160, 30 and 59 TCR-sequenced participants, respectively. A total of 230 to 250 trial participants underwent TCR sequencing, of whom 207 received two doses of AZD1222 and some 25 received two doses of the MenACWY control vaccine.

This sample's time point label indicates: baseline before first vaccination. Samples from vaccinated people were obtained from the UK trials COV001 and COV002, which included a single-blind randomized controlled phase 2/3 trial of AZD1222 (ChAdOx1 nCoV-19) in healthy adults. Trial participant PBMC samples were collected at day 0 and day 28 after the second dose for TCRbeta chain sequencing. The CDR3 regions of human TCRbeta chains were analyzed by immunosequencing. For the original study's pipeline: Repertoire TCRs were checked for matches against a reference library of SARS-CoV-2-specific TCRs that had been generated using the MIRA antigen-specificity platform. Breadth meant the fraction of unique TCRs that were SARS-CoV-2-associated, whereas depth meant the fraction of total T cells that were SARS-CoV-2-associated. Using the MIRA data, each spike-specific TCR was mapped to the spike region that the TCR reacts to and placed in a CD4 or CD8 class. Log10-transformed breadth and depth values were compared by one-way ANOVA with Sidak's multiple comparisons tests. TCRdb re-hosts the immuneACCESS table, in-frame sequences only. Its copies lack some clones; in the studies checked, an unresolved V gene accounts for under half of them, and the cause for the rest is not known. V, J and clone size reflect that table, while D and trimming were determined from the DNA. The sample table records around 84,000 clones; 80% to 90% of these occur just once. In total, the top ten clones hold 30% to 35% of the sample.

With regard to this clone: Its antigen remains unidentified. No base quality information exists; no much larger clone differs at one position.

The paper's findings and limits, for the study overall: The whole spike protein was spanned by vaccine-associated CD4 TCRs, and dominant responses were seen in regions 160-218 and 743-854. The 56-69-year group was small, and its depth increase did not reach significance, likely because of low power. Reportedly, almost half of the unique spike-specific TCRs recognized epitopes lying outside the regions that are mutated in the B.1.351 and B.1.1.7 variants. Because no day 14 peak-response samples were available, the repertoires could be characterized only after the peak T cell response. Most participants were white British and females outnumbered males, and the authors suggested that clonal diversity may have been underestimated. A significant rise in spike-specific TCR breadth and depth was observed after two AZD1222 doses relative to day 0 and relative to MenACWY recipients. Conclusions about previously exposed vaccinees are limited because only six or seven AZD1222 recipients were SARS-CoV-2 seropositive at baseline.

The CDR3, cysteine through phenylalanine, is 15 amino acids long. The read is trimmed to its CDR3 DNA, 45 bases read in frame from base 1. From a lookup of the germline V gene, CDR1 and CDR2 are MDHEN and SYDVKM. V loses 5 bases, J loses 6 bases, and the germline ends lie 16 bases apart. Source: peripheral blood, taken on day 0 of AZD1222 vaccination. The chain was built from TRBV28 and TRBJ1-4; tentative D gene TRBD1, with 6 bases matching. The clonotype was recovered from an adult in good health. The CDR3 corresponds to CASSKGGGSYEKLFF. The DNA sequence is given as TGTGCCAGCAGTAAGGGAGGGGGATCGTATGAAAAACTGTTTTTT.